The TCR beta chain under discussion was sequenced for a study of blood T cells in healthy people across ages. Overall study results and limits: Samples with more naive T cells showed higher observed beta diversity. Observed TCR beta diversity per million T cells went down as age went up. This fall followed a roughly linear course with age.

Caucasian, healthy and from Russia, the donors were aged between roughly 6 and 95. Germline values: CDR1 DFQATT, CDR2 SNEGSKA (reference sequence). V lost 1 base and J 0 bases, leaving 13 bases between the germline ends. This CDR3 is 16 amino acids long. The authors ran a second PCR of about 6 to 11 cycles using a sample-barcoded 5' primer and a J-beta primer mix. With 12 random nucleotides, a template-switch adaptor tagged each individual cDNA molecule. Using its own MiXCR run on the 5' RACE reads, TCRdb lists one record per CDR3 protein. The sample lists roughly 1.9 million distinct CDR3 sequences, around 40% occurring once. The sample holds many counts of this clonotype. Its antigen remains unknown.

The origin of this receptor is a human donor in good health. The V and J genes are TRBV20-1 and TRBJ2-1; D unresolved. Sequencing used blood. CDR3 coding DNA: TGCAGTGCTAGAGTCCCGGTTTTGAGCTCCTACAATGAGCAGTTCTTC. Protein product: CSARVPVLSSYNEQFF.